This paragraph reports one T cell receptor (beta chain). The sample belongs to a study of blood T cell repertoires in COVID-19. Turning to the study itself: The analysed material was cDNA or gDNA that came from T cells, B-cell-depleted T cells, or PBMCs.

Allocation to cohorts depended on clinical history reported by the participants. V shed 0 bases and J 0 bases; nucleotides not matched to a gene: 8. The CDR3 consists of 19 residues. Germline lookup yields CDR1 MNHEY and CDR2 SVGEGT. In the authors' workflow: Quantification of nucleated cells was approximated via reference gene primer amplification. Method: immunoSEQ multiplex PCR; TCRdb's copy keeps in-frame clones and lacks some. The V and J calls and clone size were taken over from that table, and D and trimming were inferred from the DNA. The sample contains some 220,000 clones, roughly four fifths of which appear only once.

This TCR was recovered from a woman aged 40 to 50 with acute COVID-19. The J gene is TRBJ1-5, the V gene TRBV6-2 or TRBV6-3, with TRBD1 matching 10 bases. The sample was PBMCs or T cells enriched from blood (not recorded which). Written as DNA, the CDR3 is TGTGCCAGCAGTTACTCGCCTGGGGACAGGGGATATAGCAATCAGCCCCAGCATTTT. It codes for CASSYSPGDRGYSNQPQHF.